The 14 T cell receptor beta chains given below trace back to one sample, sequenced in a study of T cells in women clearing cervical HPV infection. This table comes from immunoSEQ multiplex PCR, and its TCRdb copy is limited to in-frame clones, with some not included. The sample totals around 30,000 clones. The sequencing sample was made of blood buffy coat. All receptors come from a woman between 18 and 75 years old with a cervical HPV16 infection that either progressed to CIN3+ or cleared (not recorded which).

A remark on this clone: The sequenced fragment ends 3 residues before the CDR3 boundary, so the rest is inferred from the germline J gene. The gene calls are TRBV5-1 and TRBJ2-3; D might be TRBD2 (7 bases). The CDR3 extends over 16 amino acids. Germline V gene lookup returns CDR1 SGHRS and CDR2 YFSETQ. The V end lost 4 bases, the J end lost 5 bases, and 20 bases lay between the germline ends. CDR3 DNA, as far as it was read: TGCGCCAGCAGCCCAGACTCCGGGGGGCCGGGAGATACG. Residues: CASSPDSGGPGDT. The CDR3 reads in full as CASSPDSGGPGDTQYF.

The sequenced CDR3 bases are TGTGCCAGCAGTTACGACAGGGTGGAGACG. This encodes CASSYDRVET. In full, the CDR3 is CASSYDRVETQYF. The chain carries TRBV6-2 or TRBV6-3 and TRBJ2-3, with 7 bases lining up with TRBD1. The sequenced fragment ends 3 residues before the CDR3 boundary, so the rest is inferred from the germline J gene. This CDR3 is built from 13 residues. Per germline, CDR1 MNHEY and CDR2 SVGEGT.

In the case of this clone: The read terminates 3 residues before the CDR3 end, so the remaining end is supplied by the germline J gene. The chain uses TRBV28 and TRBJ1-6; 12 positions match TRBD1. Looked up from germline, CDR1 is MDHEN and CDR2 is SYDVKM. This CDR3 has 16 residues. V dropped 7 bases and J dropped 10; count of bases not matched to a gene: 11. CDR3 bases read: TGTGCCAGCACCTTAGGGGGGACAGGGGGCCACTCACCC. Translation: CASTLGGTGGHSP. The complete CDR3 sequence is CASTLGGTGGHSPLHF.

CDR3 DNA, as far as it was read: TGTGCCAGCAGTGAGTTCGGCGGGGGTTTGGAGACC. Encoded protein: CASSEFGGGLET. The CDR3 reads in full as CASSEFGGGLETQYF. V and J are TRBV6-1 and TRBJ2-5; 7 bases match TRBD2. The sequenced fragment ends 3 residues before the CDR3 boundary, so the rest is inferred from the germline J gene. V dropped 3 bases and J dropped 5; count of bases not matched to a gene: 9. The CDR3 extends over 15 amino acids. The germline V gene encodes CDR1 MNHNS and CDR2 SASEGT.

Incomplete CDR3 DNA: TGCAGTGCAAAAGCGGGGGACTCCAAAGAGACG. This codes for CSAKAGDSKET. The CDR3 reads in full as CSAKAGDSKETQYF. The chain carries TRBV20-1 and TRBJ2-3, with 8 bases identical to TRBD2. The read falls 3 residues short of the CDR3 end, and the missing part is taken from the germline J gene. CDR3 size: 14 residues. Germline CDR1 and CDR2: DFQATT and SNEGSKA (reference sequence).

The CDR3 bases that were read are TGTGCCAGCTCACCCTCCCAGGGGCACGGGCAGCCC. Protein product: CASSPSQGHGQP. The full-length CDR3 reads as CASSPSQGHGQPQHF. This chain joins TRBV18 and TRBJ1-5; TRBD1 might be the D (6 bases). Read coverage stops 3 residues before the CDR3 terminus; the germline J gene supplies the remainder. Germline-derived CDR1 and CDR2 are KGHSH and LQKENI. Trimming stripped 3 bases from V and 7 bases from J, with 16 bases between. The CDR3 is made up of 15 amino acids. Looking up the rest from reference TRBV18 and TRBJ1-5 gives the full variable domain: NAGVMQNPRHLVRRRGQEARLRCSPMKGHSHVYWYRQLPEEGLKFMVYLQKENIIDESGMPKERFSAEFPKEGPSILRIQQVVRGDSAAYFCASSPSQGHGQPQHFGDGTRLSIL.

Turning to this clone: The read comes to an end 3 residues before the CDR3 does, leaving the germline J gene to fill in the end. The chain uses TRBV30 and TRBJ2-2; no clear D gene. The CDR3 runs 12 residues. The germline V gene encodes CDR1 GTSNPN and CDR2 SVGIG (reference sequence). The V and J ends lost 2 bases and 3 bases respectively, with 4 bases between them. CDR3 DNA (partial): TGTGCCTGGAGTAGGGACACCGGGGAG. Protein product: CAWSRDTGE. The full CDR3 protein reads CAWSRDTGELFF.

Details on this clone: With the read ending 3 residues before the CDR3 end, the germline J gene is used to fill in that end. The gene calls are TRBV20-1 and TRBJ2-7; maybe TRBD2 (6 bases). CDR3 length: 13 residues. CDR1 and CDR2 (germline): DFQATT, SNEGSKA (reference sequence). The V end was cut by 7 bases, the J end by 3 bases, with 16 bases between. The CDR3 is CSVQDGGRYEQYF. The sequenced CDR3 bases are TGCAGTGTCCAGGACGGGGGACGCTACGAG.

The sequenced part of the CDR3 DNA is TGCGCCAGCAGCCCTAGCGGGGGGGCTGGATCAGGTACG. Its translation: CASSPSGGAGSGT. The CDR3 as a whole reads CASSPSGGAGSGTQYF. This sequence joins TRBV5-1 and TRBJ2-3; TRBD2 matches at 12 bases. The read gets to within 3 residues of the CDR3 end, and the germline J gene fills in the rest. Germline V lookup: CDR1 SGHRS, CDR2 YFSETQ. This CDR3 has 16 residues. Unmatched junction bases numbered 11, after V lost 4 bases and J lost 8 bases.

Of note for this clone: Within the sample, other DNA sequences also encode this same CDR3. This CDR3 reads CASSIISIQERNWNTIYF. CDR3 bases read: TGTGCCAGCAGCATAATTTCGATCCAGGAGAGGAATTGGAACACC. The chain carries TRBV14 and TRBJ1-3; D is ambiguous. The read ends 3 residues before the CDR3 terminus; that terminus is restored from the germline J gene. Trimming shortened V by 5 bases and J by 7 bases, and 27 bases separated the two germline ends. The CDR3 covers 18 residues. Germline assignment: CDR1 SGHDN and CDR2 FVKESK.

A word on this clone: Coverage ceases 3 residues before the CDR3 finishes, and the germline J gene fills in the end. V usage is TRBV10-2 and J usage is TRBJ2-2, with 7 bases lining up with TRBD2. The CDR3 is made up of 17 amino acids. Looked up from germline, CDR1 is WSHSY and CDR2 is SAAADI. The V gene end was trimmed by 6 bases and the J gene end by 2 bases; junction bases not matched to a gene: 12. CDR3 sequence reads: CASSPLLGLENTGELFF. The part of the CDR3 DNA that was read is TGCGCCAGCAGCCCCCTTCTTGGACTAGAAAACACCGGGGAG.

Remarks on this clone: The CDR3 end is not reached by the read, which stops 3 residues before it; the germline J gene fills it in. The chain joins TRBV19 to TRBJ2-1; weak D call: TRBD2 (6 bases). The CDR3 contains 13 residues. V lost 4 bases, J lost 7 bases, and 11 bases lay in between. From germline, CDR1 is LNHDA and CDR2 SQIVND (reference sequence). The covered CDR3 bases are TGTGCCAGTAGTAGCGGGACTGGAAATGAG. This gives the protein CASSSGTGNE. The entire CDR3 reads CASSSGTGNEQFF.

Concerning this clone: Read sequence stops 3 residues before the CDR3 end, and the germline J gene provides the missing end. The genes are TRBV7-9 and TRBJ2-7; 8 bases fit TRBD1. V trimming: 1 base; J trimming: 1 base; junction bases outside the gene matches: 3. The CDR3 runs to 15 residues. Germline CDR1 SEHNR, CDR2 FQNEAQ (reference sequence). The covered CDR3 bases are TGTGCCAGCAGCTTAGAGACAGGGGTGTCCTACGAG. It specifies CASSLETGVSYE. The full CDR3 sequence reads CASSLETGVSYEQYF.

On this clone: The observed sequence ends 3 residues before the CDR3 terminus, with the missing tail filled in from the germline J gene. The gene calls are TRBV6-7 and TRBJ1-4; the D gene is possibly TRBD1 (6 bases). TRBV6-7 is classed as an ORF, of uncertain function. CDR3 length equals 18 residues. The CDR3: CASSYRDKGCSGANVLFF. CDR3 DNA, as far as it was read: TGTGCCAGCAGTTACCGGGACAAGGGATGCTCTGGGGCCAACGTA.